This is a list of T cell receptor beta chains from one sample in a study of T cell responses to AZD1222 COVID-19 vaccine. Here immunoSEQ multiplex PCR was the method, and the copy in TCRdb shows in-frame clones only, minus some. The table has around 99,000 clones, more than 70% seen once. The source material was peripheral blood, sampled on day 0 of AZD1222 vaccination. These receptors all come from an adult in good health. Each CDR3 is given with its conserved first and last residue. The order of the fields is CDR3 protein, CDR3 DNA, D gene, clone size, V gene, J gene. The D gene is left open where the match is weak. Not every row has a clone size; where given, it reads once, few, many or a size class.

CDR3 protein: CASSVGDRGRPNIQYF
CDR3 DNA: TGTGCCAGCAGCGTCGGGGACAGGGGGCGTCCAAACATTCAGTACTTC
D gene: TRBD1
clone size: once
V gene: TRBV9
J gene: TRBJ2-4

CDR3 protein: CASGVNFASGNTIYF
CDR3 DNA: TGTGCCAGCGGCGTTAATTTCGCTTCTGGAAACACCATATATTTT
D gene: .
clone size: .
V gene: TRBV7-9
J gene: TRBJ1-3

CDR3 protein: CASSTAGGPQHF
CDR3 DNA: TGTGCCAGCAGTACCGCGGGGGGGCCCCAGCATTTT
D gene: .
clone size: .
V gene: TRBV28
J gene: TRBJ1-5

CDR3 protein: CASSWGQQISYEQYF
CDR3 DNA: TGTGCCAGCAGTTGGGGACAGCAAATCTCCTACGAGCAGTACTTC
D gene: TRBD1
clone size: .
V gene: TRBV6-5
J gene: TRBJ2-7

CDR3 protein: CASSFQQGGYGYTF
CDR3 DNA: TGTGCCAGCAGCTTCCAACAGGGGGGCTATGGCTACACCTTC
D gene: TRBD1
clone size: once
V gene: TRBV7-2
J gene: TRBJ1-2

CDR3 protein: CASRHTGTGSDEQFF
CDR3 DNA: TGTGCCAGCAGACATACCGGGACAGGGTCCGATGAGCAGTTCTTC
D gene: TRBD1
clone size: .
V gene: TRBV5-4
J gene: TRBJ2-1

CDR3 protein: CASSYLVGAGNTEAFF
CDR3 DNA: TGTGCCAGCAGTTACTTGGTGGGGGCTGGGAACACTGAAGCTTTCTTT
D gene: .
clone size: few
V gene: TRBV6-2/TRBV6-3
J gene: TRBJ1-1

CDR3 protein: CASSLAGQYNEQFF
CDR3 DNA: TGTGCCAGCAGCTTAGCGGGACAGTACAATGAGCAGTTCTTC
D gene: TRBD1
clone size: .
V gene: TRBV7-2
J gene: TRBJ2-1

CDR3 protein: CASSLDQLTGGYTF
CDR3 DNA: TGTGCCAGCAGCTTAGATCAGCTTACTGGTGGCTACACCTTC
D gene: .
clone size: .
V gene: TRBV7-2
J gene: TRBJ1-2

CDR3 protein: CASTGTSGRTDTQYF
CDR3 DNA: TGTGCCAGCACCGGGACTAGCGGGAGAACAGATACGCAGTATTTT
D gene: TRBD2
clone size: .
V gene: TRBV6-1
J gene: TRBJ2-3

CDR3 protein: CASSPNRQSQPQHF
CDR3 DNA: TGTGCCAGCAGCCCCAACAGACAGAGTCAGCCCCAGCATTTT
D gene: .
clone size: .
V gene: TRBV7-2
J gene: TRBJ1-5

CDR3 protein: CSVEDLPRVVDTDTQYF
CDR3 DNA: TGCAGCGTTGAAGATCTTCCCAGGGTGGTCGACACAGATACGCAGTATTTT
D gene: .
clone size: .
V gene: TRBV29-1
J gene: TRBJ2-3

CDR3 protein: CASSQGTSDEQFF
CDR3 DNA: TGTGCCAGCAGCCAAGGGACTAGCGATGAGCAGTTCTTC
D gene: TRBD2
clone size: .
V gene: TRBV4-2
J gene: TRBJ2-1

CDR3 protein: CASSLIPQGGPDTQYF
CDR3 DNA: TGTGCCAGCAGCTTAATCCCTCAGGGGGGCCCAGATACGCAGTATTTT
D gene: .
clone size: .
V gene: TRBV7-3
J gene: TRBJ2-3

CDR3 protein: CASSLAPEGRSSYEQYF
CDR3 DNA: TGTGCCAGCAGTTTAGCGCCGGAGGGGAGATCCTCCTACGAGCAGTACTTC
D gene: .
clone size: few
V gene: TRBV27
J gene: TRBJ2-7

CDR3 protein: CASNPGTGATMDIQYF
CDR3 DNA: TGTGCCAGTAATCCCGGGACAGGGGCGACTATGGACATTCAGTACTTC
D gene: TRBD1
clone size: .
V gene: TRBV19
J gene: TRBJ2-4

CDR3 protein: CASSQEAGNIQYF
CDR3 DNA: TGCGCCAGCAGCCAAGAGGCCGGAAACATTCAGTACTTC
D gene: .
clone size: .
V gene: TRBV4-3
J gene: TRBJ2-4

CDR3 protein: CASSLDHYQNTEAFF
CDR3 DNA: TGCGCCAGCAGCTTGGATCACTATCAGAACACTGAAGCTTTCTTT
D gene: .
clone size: .
V gene: TRBV5-1
J gene: TRBJ1-1

CDR3 protein: CASSIRLGSDDSSYEQYF
CDR3 DNA: TGTGCCAGTAGTATTCGGCTGGGGTCCGATGACAGCTCCTACGAGCAGTACTTC
D gene: .
clone size: .
V gene: TRBV19
J gene: TRBJ2-7

CDR3 protein: CASSRFRGGINSPLHF
CDR3 DNA: TGCGCCAGCAGCCGTTTTCGGGGCGGAATCAATTCACCCCTCCACTTT
D gene: .
clone size: .
V gene: TRBV4-3
J gene: TRBJ1-6

CDR3 protein: CALEGGNEKLFF
CDR3 DNA: TGTGCCTTGGAGGGAGGTAATGAAAAACTGTTTTTT
D gene: .
clone size: .
V gene: TRBV30
J gene: TRBJ1-4

CDR3 protein: CASSIVLGPEAFF
CDR3 DNA: TGTGCCAGTAGTATAGTCCTTGGCCCTGAAGCTTTCTTT
D gene: .
clone size: .
V gene: TRBV19
J gene: TRBJ1-1

CDR3 protein: CATSRDQSGAGTQYF
CDR3 DNA: TGTGCCACCAGCAGAGATCAGTCGGGAGCCGGCACCCAGTACTTC
D gene: .
clone size: many
V gene: TRBV15
J gene: TRBJ2-5

CDR3 protein: CATSGGSIFEQFF
CDR3 DNA: TGTGCCACCAGTGGTGGGAGTATCTTTGAGCAGTTCTTC
D gene: .
clone size: .
V gene: TRBV24-1
J gene: TRBJ2-1

CDR3 protein: CASSLGRLAGVDEQFF
CDR3 DNA: TGTGCCAGCAGCTTAGGTCGACTAGCGGGAGTAGATGAGCAGTTCTTC
D gene: TRBD2
clone size: .
V gene: TRBV11-3
J gene: TRBJ2-1

CDR3 protein: CASRSTGSNYGYTF
CDR3 DNA: TGTGCCAGCAGATCGACAGGGTCTAACTATGGCTACACCTTC
D gene: TRBD1
clone size: .
V gene: TRBV6-5
J gene: TRBJ1-2

CDR3 protein: CASSQDGKGILSGYTF
CDR3 DNA: TGTGCCAGCAGCCAAGACGGGAAGGGGATCCTAAGTGGCTACACCTTC
D gene: .
clone size: .
V gene: TRBV4-2
J gene: TRBJ1-2

CDR3 protein: CASSPTKPRGSGNTIYF
CDR3 DNA: TGCGCCAGCAGCCCGACGAAGCCGAGGGGCTCTGGAAACACCATATATTTT
D gene: .
clone size: .
V gene: TRBV4-3
J gene: TRBJ1-3

CDR3 protein: CASSLGQRGQYGYTF
CDR3 DNA: TGTGCCAGCAGCTTAGGGCAAAGGGGGCAATATGGCTACACCTTC
D gene: TRBD1
clone size: .
V gene: TRBV7-2
J gene: TRBJ1-2

CDR3 protein: CASSLRQGAYEQYF
CDR3 DNA: TGTGCCAGCAGTTTAAGACAGGGGGCCTACGAGCAGTACTTC
D gene: TRBD1
clone size: .
V gene: TRBV27
J gene: TRBJ2-7

CDR3 protein: CASSYSGTSGQETQYF
CDR3 DNA: TGTGCCAGCAGTTACTCCGGGACTAGCGGTCAAGAGACCCAGTACTTC
D gene: TRBD2
clone size: once
V gene: TRBV6-5
J gene: TRBJ2-5

CDR3 protein: CAISGGRGAHEQYF
CDR3 DNA: TGTGCCATCAGTGGGGGCAGGGGGGCCCACGAGCAGTACTTC
D gene: .
clone size: .
V gene: TRBV10-3
J gene: TRBJ2-7

CDR3 protein: CASSRGDREVYEQYF
CDR3 DNA: TGTGCCAGCAGTCGTGGTGATCGAGAGGTGTACGAGCAGTACTTC
D gene: .
clone size: .
V gene: TRBV6-2/TRBV6-3
J gene: TRBJ2-7

CDR3 protein: CSVQQGYTDTQYF
CDR3 DNA: TGCAGCGTTCAACAGGGATACACAGATACGCAGTATTTT
D gene: .
clone size: .
V gene: TRBV29-1
J gene: TRBJ2-3

CDR3 protein: CASSLAGGASTDTQYF
CDR3 DNA: TGTGCCAGCAGCTTGGCCGGGGGGGCTAGCACAGATACGCAGTATTTT
D gene: TRBD2
clone size: .
V gene: TRBV5-4
J gene: TRBJ2-3

CDR3 protein: CATSDLGLAAAKNIQYF
CDR3 DNA: TGTGCCACCAGTGACCTCGGACTAGCTGCGGCCAAAAACATTCAGTACTTC
D gene: TRBD2
clone size: .
V gene: TRBV24-1
J gene: TRBJ2-4

CDR3 protein: CASSLWGEGETQYF
CDR3 DNA: TGTGCCAGCAGTTTATGGGGAGAGGGCGAGACCCAGTACTTC
D gene: .
clone size: .
V gene: TRBV28
J gene: TRBJ2-5

CDR3 protein: CATLLQGSSGNTIYF
CDR3 DNA: TGTGCCACCCTCTTACAGGGAAGCTCTGGAAACACCATATATTTT
D gene: .
clone size: once
V gene: TRBV11-2
J gene: TRBJ1-3

CDR3 protein: CASSPDGVFNEQFF
CDR3 DNA: TGTGCCAGCAGCCCGGACGGGGTATTTAATGAGCAGTTCTTC
D gene: .
clone size: .
V gene: TRBV3-1/TRBV3-2
J gene: TRBJ2-1

CDR3 protein: CASSPVRGTQETQYF
CDR3 DNA: TGTGCCAGCTCACCTGTCCGGGGGACCCAAGAGACCCAGTACTTC
D gene: .
clone size: .
V gene: TRBV18
J gene: TRBJ2-5

CDR3 protein: CATSRESGGAYGYTF
CDR3 DNA: TGTGCCACCAGCAGAGAGTCAGGGGGCGCTTATGGCTACACCTTC
D gene: TRBD1
clone size: .
V gene: TRBV15
J gene: TRBJ1-2

CDR3 protein: CASSQEGGDNQPQHF
CDR3 DNA: TGTGCCAGCAGCCAAGAGGGGGGGGACAATCAGCCCCAGCATTTT
D gene: .
clone size: .
V gene: TRBV4-2
J gene: TRBJ1-5

CDR3 protein: CASSLGQGGNNEQFF
CDR3 DNA: TGTGCCAGCAGCTTGGGTCAGGGTGGTAACAATGAGCAGTTCTTC
D gene: .
clone size: .
V gene: TRBV7-3
J gene: TRBJ2-1

CDR3 protein: CASTATGNYGYTF
CDR3 DNA: TGTGCCAGCACCGCGACAGGGAACTATGGCTACACCTTC
D gene: TRBD1
clone size: .
V gene: TRBV12-3/TRBV12-4
J gene: TRBJ1-2

CDR3 protein: CASSLAREGRETQYF
CDR3 DNA: TGCGCCAGCAGCTTGGCCCGGGAGGGCAGAGAGACCCAGTACTTC
D gene: TRBD2
clone size: .
V gene: TRBV5-1
J gene: TRBJ2-5

CDR3 protein: CASSPERTSNEKLFF
CDR3 DNA: TGTGCCAGCTCACCCGAGCGGACCTCTAATGAAAAACTGTTTTTT
D gene: .
clone size: .
V gene: TRBV18
J gene: TRBJ1-4

CDR3 protein: CASYDRAGELFF
CDR3 DNA: TGTGCCAGTTATGACAGGGCCGGGGAGCTGTTTTTT
D gene: TRBD1
clone size: .
V gene: TRBV19
J gene: TRBJ2-2

CDR3 protein: CASSTRLAFHYNEQFF
CDR3 DNA: TGTGCCAGCAGCACTCGTCTAGCGTTTCACTACAATGAGCAGTTCTTC
D gene: .
clone size: .
V gene: TRBV14
J gene: TRBJ2-1

CDR3 protein: CASGPAGYNSPLHF
CDR3 DNA: TGTGCTAGTGGCCCCGCCGGGTATAATTCACCCCTCCACTTT
D gene: .
clone size: .
V gene: TRBV12-5
J gene: TRBJ1-6

CDR3 protein: CASSFRGRAINEQFF
CDR3 DNA: TGTGCCAGCAGTTTTCGTGGGAGGGCCATCAATGAGCAGTTCTTC
D gene: TRBD2
clone size: .
V gene: TRBV28
J gene: TRBJ2-1

CDR3 protein: CASSKGLEQPQHF
CDR3 DNA: TGCGCCAGCTCAAAGGGGCTTGAACAGCCCCAGCATTTT
D gene: .
clone size: once
V gene: TRBV5-1
J gene: TRBJ1-5

CDR3 protein: CASSWNYGYTF
CDR3 DNA: TGTGCCAGCAGTTGGAACTATGGCTACACCTTC
D gene: .
clone size: .
V gene: TRBV28
J gene: TRBJ1-2

CDR3 protein: CASSWLAAHNEQYF
CDR3 DNA: TGTGCCAGCAGTTGGCTAGCGGCCCACAACGAGCAGTACTTC
D gene: TRBD2
clone size: .
V gene: TRBV27
J gene: TRBJ2-7

CDR3 protein: CASSLLSGSSYGYTF
CDR3 DNA: TGTGCCAGCAGCTTGTTATCGGGGTCATCCTATGGCTACACCTTC
D gene: .
clone size: .
V gene: TRBV5-6
J gene: TRBJ1-2

CDR3 protein: CASSLTRDRGFSPLHF
CDR3 DNA: TGTGCCAGCAGCTTAACCCGGGACAGGGGATTTTCACCCCTCCACTTT
D gene: TRBD1
clone size: .
V gene: TRBV7-8
J gene: TRBJ1-6

CDR3 protein: CASRGGLAEVLGEQYF
CDR3 DNA: TGTGCCAGCAGGGGGGGACTAGCGGAGGTTCTTGGCGAGCAGTACTTC
D gene: TRBD2
clone size: .
V gene: TRBV2
J gene: TRBJ2-7

CDR3 protein: CATSEASRTDTQYF
CDR3 DNA: TGTGCCACCAGTGAGGCTAGTCGAACAGATACGCAGTATTTT
D gene: .
clone size: .
V gene: TRBV24-1
J gene: TRBJ2-3

CDR3 protein: CASSAPNREDTQYF
CDR3 DNA: TGTGCCAGCAGCGCTCCAAACAGGGAAGATACGCAGTATTTT
D gene: .
clone size: once
V gene: TRBV5-4
J gene: TRBJ2-3

CDR3 protein: CASSRGWDTEAFF
CDR3 DNA: TGTGCCAGCAGTAGGGGTTGGGACACTGAAGCTTTCTTT
D gene: .
clone size: .
V gene: TRBV6-5
J gene: TRBJ1-1